This T cell receptor (beta chain) was observed in a study of blood T cell repertoires in COVID-19. Study-wide background: The study drew acute and convalescent COVID-19 samples from the United States, Italy and Spain. In each case, the material was cDNA or gDNA derived from T cells, B-cell-depleted T cells, or PBMCs.

In this sample, this clone turned up a few times. Per the original methods: Estimates of nucleated cell counts were drawn from the amplification of reference gene primers. Profiled with immunoSEQ multiplex PCR; TCRdb holds only in-frame clones, not every one. The D gene and trimming were derived from the DNA, and the V and J assignments and clone size from that table. This table has 100,000 or so clones, 85% appearing once. The CDR3 contains 15 residues. The germline gives CDR1 SGHNT, CDR2 YENEEA. V was cut by 1 base and J by 2 bases, with 10 bases left in between. The TCR was taken from a woman in her 70s with active or convalescent COVID-19. Sequenced: peripheral blood. V is TRBV11-3 and J is TRBJ2-3; D perhaps matches TRBD2 (5 bases). DNA for the CDR3: TGTGCCAGCAGCTTAGGTGCCGGGGACACAGATACGCAGTATTTT. This encodes CASSLGAGDTDTQYF.